This T cell receptor beta chain was documented in a study of neoadjuvant anti-PD-1 for oral cavity cancer. The CDR3 totals 14 residues. CDR1 is SGHTA and CDR2 is FQGNSA in the germline V gene. J gave up 4 bases and V 6 bases, and 5 bases lay outside the gene matches. The sample's time point: after neoadjuvant nivolumab, at surgical resection. Some clones are missing from TCRdb's copy, which holds only in-frame ones; the method was immunoSEQ multiplex PCR. This sample has 65,000 to 70,000 clones, with about 90% found just once. The chain links TRBV7-2 to TRBJ2-1; 8 positions match TRBD1. This sequence originates from a person aged 35-79 years with oral cavity squamous cell carcinoma. Sequencing was performed on PBMCs, taken after nivolumab (anti-PD-1) treatment. CDR3 sequence: CASRHTGGYNEQFF. In DNA form, the CDR3 reads TGTGCCAGCAGACACACAGGGGGTTACAATGAGCAGTTCTTC.